The 3 T cell receptor beta chains below all came from one sample that was sequenced in a study of CD8 T cells in ankylosing spondylitis. No antigen has been assigned to these receptors. TCRdb re-called the 5' RACE reads with MiXCR, one entry per CDR3 protein. Here the sample spans about 440,000 distinct CDR3 sequences, roughly 15% being singletons. Points from the study as a whole: Seemingly distinctive of ankylosing spondylitis blood was a TCR beta motif formed by eight highly homologous variants.

Input material: blood, either unsorted or a sorted T cell fraction (not recorded which). These receptors originate from a male donor with ankylosing spondylitis.

This clonotype was seen a handful of times. The chain couples TRBV5-4 to TRBJ2-1, with 9 positions matching TRBD2. The V gene's germline CDR1 is SGHNT and CDR2 YYREEE (reference sequence). The CDR3 is 14 amino acids. Trimming cost V 6 bases and J 5 bases; bases outside gene matches: 6. CDR3 residues: CASTEGLANNEQFF. The DNA of the CDR3 is TGTGCCAGCACCGAGGGACTAGCCAACAATGAGCAGTTCTTC.

This clonotype came up many times. V gene TRBV12-3 or TRBV12-4 combines with J gene TRBJ1-5, with D perhaps matching TRBD1 (5 bases). The ends were cut back, 6 bases at V and 9 bases at J, with 12 bases in the middle. This CDR3 has 12 amino acids. DNA for the CDR3: TGTGCCAGCAGGCGGGAGGGGATGCCCCAGCATTTT. It encodes CASRREGMPQHF.

The rearrangement joins TRBV30 to TRBJ2-1; the D is unclear. The CDR3 has 16 amino acids. Between the trimmed V and J ends, which lost 2 bases and 0 bases, there was a span of 14 bases. Germline V gene sequence: CDR1 GTSNPN, CDR2 SVGIG (reference sequence). CDR3 residues: CAWSFSRTSSYNEQFF. The CDR3 DNA reads as TGTGCCTGGAGTTTTAGCCGGACGAGCTCCTACAATGAGCAGTTCTTC.